This is a list of T cell receptor beta chains from one sample in a study of vaccination and CD4 T cells after COVID-19. TCRdb processed the PCR reads anew with MiXCR; each CDR3 protein has one entry. The repertoire consists of 10,000 or so distinct CDR3 sequences, with approximately 59% occurring once and the leading ten covering 27%. Their target antigens are unknown. The specimen sequenced was CD4+ T cells from blood, cultured in vitro. Receptors were obtained from a human donor who had recovered from COVID-19. CDR3s include the opening cysteine and the closing phenylalanine or tryptophan. The D gene is left open where the match is weak.

TRBV21-1	.	CASSQSGSYEQYF
TRBV7-8	.	CASSLQGGSGANVLTF
TRBV6-1	TRBD1	CASSGRDRAFYGYTF
TRBV6-5	.	CASSYSRQDLVYGYTF
TRBV10-3	TRBD1	CAISEFGQGTDTQYF
TRBV7-3	.	CASSLLTGELFF
TRBV24-1	.	CATWECSVPNTEAFF
TRBV10-3	.	CAITRQENYGYTF
TRBV20-1	.	CSARAPRGDTQYF
TRBV6-1	TRBD1	CASTQTGGTGELFF
TRBV24-1	.	CATSDLRGEQYF
TRBV6-2/TRBV6-3	TRBD1	CASSYSRQGRTGELFF
TRBV24-1	.	CATKRPDEKLFF
TRBV2	.	CASSGRNGNSPLHF
TRBV6-2/TRBV6-3	TRBD1	CASIQPGTGDYGYTF
TRBV7-9	TRBD2	CASSSLADYEQYF
TRBV20-1	.	CSARSGAGELFF
TRBV12-3/TRBV12-4	TRBD1	CASSSTYRGRQTQYF
TRBV4-1	TRBD2	CASTNGLVSGDEQFF
TRBV27	TRBD2	CASSPASSGGADTQYF
TRBV7-9	.	CASSLVGVTSTEAFF
TRBV12-5	TRBD2	CASGWPRRLAATHYRYTQYF
TRBV7-8	.	CASSLTYQETQYF
TRBV7-8	TRBD2	CASSLDQRLAGSSYEQYF
TRBV6-1	.	CASSDLATYNEQFF
TRBV7-8	.	CASSLAVQGGVTGELFF
TRBV7-9	TRBD1	CASSLVTGVARLVTAFF
TRBV6-2/TRBV6-3	.	CASRDTDSPGEGYTF
TRBV10-3	.	CAISERGAGLYF
TRBV11-2	TRBD1	CASSGWTGFSYEQYF
TRBV12-5	TRBD1	CASGSGQGAGYTF
TRBV11-3	.	CASSLDLTGGQYF
TRBV23-1	.	CASSHNSVLRSNYGYTF
TRBV2	TRBD1	CASRHQGAGYEQYF
TRBV4-1	.	CASSQDQSRYEQYF
TRBV7-9	TRBD1	CASSPLGGRSNQPQHF
TRBV20-1	TRBD1	CSAREVQGTGNTIYF